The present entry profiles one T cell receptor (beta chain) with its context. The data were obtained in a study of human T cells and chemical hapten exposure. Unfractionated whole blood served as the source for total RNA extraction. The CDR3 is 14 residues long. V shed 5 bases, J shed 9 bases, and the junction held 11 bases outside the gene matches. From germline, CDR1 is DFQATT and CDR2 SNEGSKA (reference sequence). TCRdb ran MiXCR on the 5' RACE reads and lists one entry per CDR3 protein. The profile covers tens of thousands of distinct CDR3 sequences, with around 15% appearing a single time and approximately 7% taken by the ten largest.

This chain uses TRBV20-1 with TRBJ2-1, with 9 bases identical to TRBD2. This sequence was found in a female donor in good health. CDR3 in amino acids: CSASLGGRAFEQFF. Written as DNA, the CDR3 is TGCAGTGCTTCTCTAGGCGGGAGGGCCTTTGAGCAGTTCTTC.